What follows are 4 T cell receptor beta chains derived from one specimen sequenced in a study of shared clonotypes between healthy human individuals. Profiled with immunoSEQ multiplex PCR; TCRdb holds only in-frame clones, not every one. The repertoire holds about 490,000 clones, with approximately 80% as singletons. The specimen sequenced was PBMCs. These receptors were taken from a woman in her 40s in good health. Some clones in this sample may be carry-over from other donors' samples.

The J gene is TRBJ2-1, the V gene TRBV30; the match to TRBD2 covers 7 bases. V dropped 0 bases and J dropped 6; count of bases not matched to a gene: 11. The CDR3 is made up of 16 amino acids. In germline, CDR1 is GTSNPN, CDR2 SVGIG (reference sequence). In DNA, the CDR3 is TGTGCCTGGAGTGTAACGGGCGGGAGAGGCCCCAATGAGCAGTTCTTC. Translating gives CAWSVTGGRGPNEQFF.

The J gene is TRBJ1-4, the V gene TRBV30; D gene ambiguous. The germline V gene encodes CDR1 GTSNPN and CDR2 SVGIG (reference sequence). Trimming took 0 bases from V and 4 from J, leaving 9 bases between them. This CDR3 comprises 14 residues. The CDR3 here is CAWSVAGFNEKLFF. The CDR3 DNA follows: TGTGCCTGGAGTGTCGCCGGGTTTAATGAAAAACTGTTTTTT.

The chain is built from TRBV5-6 and TRBJ2-7; 7 nucleotides align to TRBD1. The CDR3 is 17 amino acids. In germline, CDR1 is SGHDT, CDR2 YYEEEE. With V trimmed by 3 bases and J by 0 bases, 12 bases remained unmatched. The CDR3, as DNA: TGTGCCAGCAGCTACGAGGGACAGAGGTTAAGCTCCTACGAGCAGTACTTC. Protein: CASSYEGQRLSSYEQYF.

The rearrangement uses TRBV28 and TRBJ2-7, with 13 bases identical to TRBD2. Germline-derived CDR1 and CDR2 are MDHEN and SYDVKM. The CDR3 length is 14 residues. The junction had 3 bases not matched to a gene; V was cut back by 8 bases and J by 2 bases. The CDR3 bases are TGTGCCAGCGGGACTAGCGGGATTCCCTACGAGCAGTACTTC. This codes for CASGTSGIPYEQYF.